These T cell receptor beta chains were read from a single sample in a study of CD8+CD57+ T cells in acquired aplastic anemia. TCRdb ran MiXCR on the reads and lists one entry per CDR3 protein. The data hold under 250,000 distinct CDR3 sequences, with roughly 35% observed a single time. The sequenced sample consisted of sorted CD4+, CD8+, or CD8+CD57+ T cells (not recorded which) from PBMCs. Receptors originate from a human donor in good health, serving as a control. Each CDR3 is given with its conserved first and last residue. Each record gives: V gene, clone size, J gene, D gene, CDR3 DNA, CDR3 protein. The D gene is left open where the match is weak. Rows may omit the clone size; those that give it use once, few, many or a size class.

>TRBV3-1|NA|TRBJ1-1|NA
TGTGCCAGCAGCCAAAACACTTGGGGGGAGCAACTCGCGGCTTTCTTT
CASSQNTWGEQLAAFF
>TRBV7-2|many|TRBJ2-1|NA
TGTGCCAGCAACCCCCAGGGGCGAGCTGAGCAGTTCTTC
CASNPQGRAEQFF
>TRBV11-2|NA|TRBJ1-5|TRBD1
TGTGCCAGCAGCTTAAGGGCAGGGGGCAACAATCAGCCCCAGCATTTT
CASSLRAGGNNQPQHF
>TRBV2|many|TRBJ1-4|TRBD1
TGTGCCGCACAGGGGCGTTTTGAAAAACTGTTTTTT
CAAQGRFEKLFF
>TRBV3-1|NA|TRBJ2-7|TRBD1
TGTGCCAGCAGCCGGACAGGGGAGTTCTACGAGCAGTACTTC
CASSRTGEFYEQYF
>TRBV28|NA|TRBJ2-1|TRBD1
TGTGCCAGCAGTTTAAGGGACAGCTCCTACAATGAGCAGTTCTTC
CASSLRDSSYNEQFF
>TRBV2|few|TRBJ2-7|TRBD1
TGTGCCAGCGATACTGGGACAGGGGGTTCCTACGAGCAGTACTTC
CASDTGTGGSYEQYF
>TRBV7-3|many|TRBJ2-5|NA
TGTGCCAGCAGCCTAAACGGGCACCAAGAGACCCAGTACTTC
CASSLNGHQETQYF
>TRBV12-3/TRBV12-4|many|TRBJ1-5|TRBD1
TGTGCCAGCAGTCAAAGGACAGGATCCTATGGCAATCAGCCCCAGCATTTT
CASSQRTGSYGNQPQHF
>TRBV2|many|TRBJ2-5|NA
TGTGCCAGCAGTGTCCCCTCAAACCGGCAAGAGACCCAGTACTTC
CASSVPSNRQETQYF
>TRBV10-2|many|TRBJ1-1|NA
TGCGCCAGCAGCAAACTGGGGGTTGGGAACACTGAAGCTTTCTTT
CASSKLGVGNTEAFF
>TRBV2|many|TRBJ1-2|TRBD1
TGTGCCAGCAGTGAGTCCGGAACAGGGGGCGATGGCTACACCTTC
CASSESGTGGDGYTF
>TRBV7-2|few|TRBJ2-2|NA
TGTGCCAGCAGCAAACTAGGCCGAGGCACCGGGGAGCTGTTTTTT
CASSKLGRGTGELFF
>TRBV6-1|NA|TRBJ2-3|NA
TGTGCCAGCAGTGAAGCTCCAGGGTCCCCCACAGATACGCAGTATTTT
CASSEAPGSPTDTQYF
>TRBV19|few|TRBJ2-1|NA
TGTGCCAGTAACATAGGACAGTACAATGAGCAGTTCTTC
CASNIGQYNEQFF
>TRBV11-2|NA|TRBJ2-6|NA
TGTGCCAGCAGCTCTGATGGCTCTGGGGCCAACGTCCTGACTTTC
CASSSDGSGANVLTF
>TRBV20-1|NA|TRBJ2-1|NA
TGCAGTGCTCTCCAAGGAGGGTTTTCGTGGGCCGATGAGCAGTTCTTC
CSALQGGFSWADEQFF
>TRBV24-1|many|TRBJ2-1|TRBD2
TGTGCCACCAGTGATTGGGGCGGGAGTGAGCAGTTCTTC
CATSDWGGSEQFF
>TRBV6-2/TRBV6-3|NA|TRBJ2-2|TRBD2
TGTGCCAGCAGTTACCCCCCCCCTACGAGCGGGAGGAACACCGGGGAGCTGTTTTTT
CASSYPPPTSGRNTGELFF
>TRBV7-6|NA|TRBJ2-7|NA
TGTGCCAGCAGCTTAGCCTTCAGGTACGAGCAGTACTTC
CASSLAFRYEQYF
>TRBV19|many|TRBJ1-2|NA
TGTGCCAGTAGTATCGCCGGCGTTCCTGGCTACACCTTC
CASSIAGVPGYTF
>TRBV12-3/TRBV12-4|few|TRBJ1-1|NA
TGTGCCAGCGTAAAACTCCCGGGGACGGGTGAAGCTTTCTTT
CASVKLPGTGEAFF
>TRBV10-3|NA|TRBJ2-1|NA
TGTGCCATCAGTGAAGGGGGGCTATCCTACAATGAGCAGTTCTTC
CAISEGGLSYNEQFF
>TRBV2|many|TRBJ2-7|NA
TGTGCCAGTCAGCTCTACGAGCAGTACTTC
CASQLYEQYF
>TRBV7-9|few|TRBJ1-1|NA
TGTGCCAGCAGCTTAACGGAAATGAACACTGAAGCTTTCTTT
CASSLTEMNTEAFF
>TRBV6-1|many|TRBJ1-1|NA
TGTGCCAGCAGAAAGGGGCCTGAAGCTTTCTTT
CASRKGPEAFF
>TRBV3-1|NA|TRBJ2-2|NA
TGTGCCAGCAGCCAAGTAACAGGCAGCACCGGGGAGCTGTTTTTT
CASSQVTGSTGELFF
>TRBV20-1|many|TRBJ1-2|NA
TGCAGTGCTAGAGATGAGGTATTTGGCTACACCTTC
CSARDEVFGYTF
>TRBV2|NA|TRBJ2-5|NA
TGTGCCAGCAGTGGACGACTAGGAAGTAGAGAAATGAGGGAGACCCAGTACTTC
CASSGRLGSREMRETQYF
>TRBV2|many|TRBJ2-7|NA
TGTGCCAGCAGTGAAGAGAGTCCCGAGCAGTACTTC
CASSEESPEQYF
>TRBV4-1|NA|TRBJ2-3|NA
TGCGCCAGCAGCCCAATCCCGGGACTCTGGAGGGCAGATACGCAGTATTTT
CASSPIPGLWRADTQYF
>TRBV29-1|once|TRBJ1-1|TRBD1
TGCAGCGTTGAACGGTACGGGACAGGGAGACCGGACACTGAAGCTTTCTTT
CSVERYGTGRPDTEAFF
>TRBV20-1|NA|TRBJ2-3|NA
TGCAGTGCTAGGAGAATAGCGGCGAGTGCAGATACGCAGTATTTT
CSARRIAASADTQYF
>TRBV2|NA|TRBJ2-5|NA
TGTGCCAGCAGTGGGACAGAATACCAAGAGACCCAGTACTTC
CASSGTEYQETQYF
>TRBV7-3|NA|TRBJ1-1|NA
TGTGCCAGCAGCTTAGATGGGATGAACACTGGAGCTTTCTTT
CASSLDGMNTGAFF
>TRBV19|many|TRBJ1-4|NA
TGTGCCAGTAGTATATGGTTTAATGAAAAACTGTTTTTT
CASSIWFNEKLFF
>TRBV12-3/TRBV12-4|few|TRBJ2-4|NA
TGTGCCAGCAGTTACAAAAACATTCAGTACTTC
CASSYKNIQYF
>TRBV10-3|NA|TRBJ1-2|NA
TGTGCCATCAGTGAGAGGGGGGACCAGTATGGCTACACCTTC
CAISERGDQYGYTF
>TRBV20-1|many|TRBJ2-7|NA
TGCAGTGCTAGGGACCGGGGCCCCTTATCGGACGAGCAGTACTTC
CSARDRGPLSDEQYF
>TRBV6-1|NA|TRBJ1-5|NA
TGTGCCAGCAGTGAAGGGACAACCGCTGCCAATCAGCCCCAGCATTTT
CASSEGTTAANQPQHF
>TRBV27|NA|TRBJ2-2|NA
TGTGCCAGCAGTTTTGTCCGAGGTGGGGGGGAGCTGTTTTTT
CASSFVRGGGELFF
>TRBV20-1|NA|TRBJ2-7|TRBD1
TGCAGTGCTAGATGGGACAGAGCGAACTACGAGCAGTACTTC
CSARWDRANYEQYF
>TRBV30|NA|TRBJ1-2|NA
TGTGCCTGGAGAACCGGGGAAGTCTACACCTTC
CAWRTGEVYTF
>TRBV19|many|TRBJ1-5|TRBD1
TGTGCCAGTAGGGGAGGGGGCGCTTTTAGCAATCAGCCCCAGCATTTT
CASRGGGAFSNQPQHF
>TRBV6-6|NA|TRBJ1-1|NA
TGTGCCAGCAGTTACTCTCAGGTATCCACCTATGCTTTCTTT
CASSYSQVSTYAFF
>TRBV20-1|many|TRBJ2-1|TRBD1
TGCAGTGCAGAGGGACAGGGGGCAGACCAGTTCTTC
CSAEGQGADQFF
>TRBV5-6|NA|TRBJ1-2|NA
TGTGCCAGCAGCACCGGGGTGTATGGCTACACCTTC
CASSTGVYGYTF
>TRBV2|many|TRBJ2-1|NA
TGTGCCAGCAGTGAGGCAAACGTCAATGAGCAGTTCTTC
CASSEANVNEQFF
>TRBV15|NA|TRBJ1-1|NA
TGTGCCACCAGCAGAGGGGGGGCTATGAACACTGAAGCTTTCTTT
CATSRGGAMNTEAFF
>TRBV25-1|many|TRBJ2-3|NA
TGTGCCAGCAGTGAGGGGGGGCGTACAGATACGCAGTATTTT
CASSEGGRTDTQYF
>TRBV20-1|many|TRBJ2-5|TRBD2
TGCAGTGCTGGGGGACTAGCGGGAACCATACAAGAGACCCAGTACTTC
CSAGGLAGTIQETQYF
>TRBV7-9|once|TRBJ2-4|TRBD1
TGTGCCAGCAGCCCCGGACAGGGGCGGGACATTCAGTACTTC
CASSPGQGRDIQYF
>TRBV19|NA|TRBJ2-1|NA
TGTGCCTCCCAGCTGAGGGGGGCGGTCTACAATGAGCAGTTCTTC
CASQLRGAVYNEQFF
>TRBV5-1|few|TRBJ2-5|TRBD1
TGCGCCAGCCGACAGGGTGGGGCAGAGACCCAGTACTTC
CASRQGGAETQYF
>TRBV9|many|TRBJ1-5|NA
TGTGCCAGCAGCCCAGGACTCAGCAATCAGCCCCAGCATTTT
CASSPGLSNQPQHF
>TRBV2|many|TRBJ1-4|NA
TGTGCCAGCCGGGGGGAGGGGGGTGAAAAACTGTTTTTT
CASRGEGGEKLFF
>TRBV7-9|NA|TRBJ1-1|TRBD1
TGTGCCAGCAGACAACAGGGGGAGGACACTGAAGCTTTCTTT
CASRQQGEDTEAFF
>TRBV30|NA|TRBJ2-2|NA
TGTGCCTGGAGTGGTGTGCTAGGCCAGCGAAGGACCGGGGAGCTGTTTTTT
CAWSGVLGQRRTGELFF
>TRBV2|NA|TRBJ1-1|NA
TGTGCCAGCAGTGACGCCAGGACTAGGAACACTGAAGCTTTCTTT
CASSDARTRNTEAFF
>TRBV7-9|NA|TRBJ1-2|NA
TGTGCCAGCAGCCTAGGGGGCTATGGCTACACCTTC
CASSLGGYGYTF